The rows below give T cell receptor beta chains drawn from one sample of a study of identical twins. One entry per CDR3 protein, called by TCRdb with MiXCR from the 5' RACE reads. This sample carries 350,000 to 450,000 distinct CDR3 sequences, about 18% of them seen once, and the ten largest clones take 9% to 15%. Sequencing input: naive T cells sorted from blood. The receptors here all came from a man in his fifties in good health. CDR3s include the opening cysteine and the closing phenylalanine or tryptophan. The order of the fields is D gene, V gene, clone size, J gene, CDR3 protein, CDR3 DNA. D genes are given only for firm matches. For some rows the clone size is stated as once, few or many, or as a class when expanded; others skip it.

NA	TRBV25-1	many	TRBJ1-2	CASSELGSPYGYTF	TGTGCCAGCAGTGAATTGGGGTCACCCTATGGCTACACCTTC
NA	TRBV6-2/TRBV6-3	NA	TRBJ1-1	CASSGQPNTEAFF	TGTGCCAGCAGCGGACAGCCGAACACTGAAGCTTTCTTT
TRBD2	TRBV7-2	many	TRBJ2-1	CASSLSQWDYLYNEQFF	TGTGCCAGCAGCCTATCCCAGTGGGACTACCTATACAATGAGCAGTTCTTC
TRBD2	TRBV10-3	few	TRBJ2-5	CAISDGGRARETQYF	TGTGCCATCAGTGATGGCGGGAGGGCCCGAGAGACCCAGTACTTC
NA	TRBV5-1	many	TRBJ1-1	CASSFRWNTEAFF	TGCGCCAGCAGCTTCAGGTGGAACACTGAAGCTTTCTTT
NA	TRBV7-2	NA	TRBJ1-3	CASSLDPSGNTIYF	TGTGCCAGCAGCCTGGACCCCTCTGGAAACACCATATATTTT
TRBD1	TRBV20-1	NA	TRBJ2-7	CSARPINRGPYEQYF	TGCAGTGCTAGACCAATCAACAGGGGGCCCTACGAGCAGTACTTC
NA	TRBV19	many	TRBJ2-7	CASSTSQNYEQYF	TGTGCCAGTAGTACGTCGCAGAACTACGAGCAGTACTTC
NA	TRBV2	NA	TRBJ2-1	CASRSGFSYNEQFF	TGTGCCAGCAGATCGGGATTCTCCTACAATGAGCAGTTCTTC
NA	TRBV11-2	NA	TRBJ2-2	CASSLGRLEANTGELFF	TGTGCCAGCAGCTTGGGGAGACTAGAGGCGAACACCGGGGAGCTGTTTTTT
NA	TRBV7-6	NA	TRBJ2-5	CASSRDFYEETQYF	TGTGCCAGCAGTCGAGACTTTTACGAAGAGACCCAGTACTTC
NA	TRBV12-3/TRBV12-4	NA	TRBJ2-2	CATVGSTVHTGELFF	TGTGCCACCGTAGGGTCGACAGTTCACACCGGGGAGCTGTTTTTT
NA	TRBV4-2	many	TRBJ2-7	CASSQDISGGHSSSYEQYF	TGTGCCAGCAGCCAAGATATTTCGGGGGGACACTCGAGCTCCTACGAGCAGTACTTC
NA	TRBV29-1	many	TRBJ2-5	CSVEGPGQETQYF	TGCAGCGTTGAGGGCCCAGGACAAGAGACCCAGTACTTC
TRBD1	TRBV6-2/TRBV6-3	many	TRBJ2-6	CASSRTGSNVLTF	TGTGCCAGCAGTCGGACAGGGTCCAACGTCCTGACTTTC
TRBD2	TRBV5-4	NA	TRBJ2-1	CASPARVAGDLDEQFF	TGTGCCAGCCCAGCTCGGGTCGCGGGAGATCTTGATGAGCAGTTCTTC
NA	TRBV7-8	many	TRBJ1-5	CASSFSYREVSNQPQHF	TGTGCCAGCAGCTTTAGCTACAGGGAAGTGAGCAATCAGCCCCAGCATTTT
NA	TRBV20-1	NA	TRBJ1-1	CSARFPLGTEAFF	TGCAGTGCTAGATTTCCGCTGGGGACTGAAGCTTTCTTT
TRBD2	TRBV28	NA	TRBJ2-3	CDSTKGAGGGTDTQYF	TGTGACAGCACCAAGGGGGCGGGGGGGGGCACAGATACGCAGTATTTT
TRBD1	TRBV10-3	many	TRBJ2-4	CATWDRELAKNIQYF	TGTGCCACCTGGGACAGGGAACTAGCCAAAAACATTCAGTACTTC
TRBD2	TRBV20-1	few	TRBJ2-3	CSATRTSGSTDTQYF	TGCAGTGCCACCCGGACTAGCGGAAGCACAGATACGCAGTATTTT
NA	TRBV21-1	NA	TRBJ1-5	CASSRTGGVGNQPQHF	TGTGCCAGCAGCAGGACAGGGGGTGTGGGCAATCAGCCCCAGCATTTT
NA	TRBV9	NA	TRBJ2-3	CASSVNRPTDTQYF	TGTGCCAGCAGCGTAAACAGGCCAACAGATACGCAGTATTTT
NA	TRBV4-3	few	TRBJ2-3	CASSQGVGLTTDTQYF	TGCGCCAGCAGCCAAGGAGTGGGGCTCACGACAGATACGCAGTATTTT
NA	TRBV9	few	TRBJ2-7	CASSVGGAAGEEQYF	TGTGCCAGCAGCGTAGGGGGGGCGGCGGGAGAAGAGCAGTACTTC
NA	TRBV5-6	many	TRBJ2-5	CASSSRTPAETQYF	TGTGCCAGCAGCTCCCGGACGCCCGCAGAGACCCAGTACTTC
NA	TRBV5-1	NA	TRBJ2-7	CASSGTRVYEQYF	TGCGCCAGCAGCGGGACTCGAGTCTACGAGCAGTACTTC
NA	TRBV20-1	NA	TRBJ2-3	CSAMGRDSADTQYF	TGCAGTGCTATGGGGCGGGACTCTGCAGATACGCAGTATTTT
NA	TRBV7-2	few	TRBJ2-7	CASSFSRSSSYEQYF	TGTGCCAGCAGCTTTAGCAGGTCAAGCTCCTACGAGCAGTACTTC
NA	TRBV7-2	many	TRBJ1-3	CASSLGGSGNTIYF	TGTGCCAGCAGCTTAGGGGGGTCTGGAAACACCATATATTTT
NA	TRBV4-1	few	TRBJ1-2	CASSQDPVSLYGYTF	TGCGCCAGCAGCCAAGATCCCGTATCTCTCTATGGCTACACCTTC
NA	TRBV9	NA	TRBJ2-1	CASSVAAGSPYNEQFF	TGTGCCAGCAGCGTAGCGGCCGGGAGCCCCTACAATGAGCAGTTCTTC
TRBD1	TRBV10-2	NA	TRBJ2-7	CASRVGQGIRREQYF	TGCGCCAGCAGGGTGGGACAGGGGATTAGGCGGGAGCAGTACTTC
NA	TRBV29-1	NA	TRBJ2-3	CSVEQGTDTQYF	TGCAGCGTTGAGCAGGGGACAGATACGCAGTATTTT
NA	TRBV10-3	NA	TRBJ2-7	CAISETPKNYEQYF	TGTGCCATCAGTGAGACACCCAAAAACTACGAGCAGTACTTC
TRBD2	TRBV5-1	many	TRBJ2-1	CASSPRTSGGTYNEQFF	TGCGCCAGCAGCCCACGGACTAGCGGGGGGACGTACAATGAGCAGTTCTTC
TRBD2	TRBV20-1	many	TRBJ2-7	CSARQAGGIYEQYF	TGCAGTGCTCGGCAAGCGGGGGGTATCTACGAGCAGTACTTC
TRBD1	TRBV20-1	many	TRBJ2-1	CSATRDRGLNEQFF	TGCAGTGCTACTCGGGACAGGGGGCTCAATGAGCAGTTCTTC
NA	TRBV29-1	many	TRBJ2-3	CSAGQSTDTQYF	TGCAGCGCAGGACAGTCGACAGATACGCAGTATTTT
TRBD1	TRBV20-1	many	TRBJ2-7	CSASDGQGANEQYF	TGCAGTGCTAGTGACGGCCAGGGGGCAAACGAGCAGTACTTC
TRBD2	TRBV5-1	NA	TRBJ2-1	CASSLGDITSGNEQFF	TGCGCCAGCAGCTTGGGGGACATTACTAGCGGCAATGAGCAGTTCTTC
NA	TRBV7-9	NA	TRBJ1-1	CASSFLARNTEAFF	TGTGCCAGCAGCTTTTTGGCCAGGAACACTGAAGCTTTCTTT
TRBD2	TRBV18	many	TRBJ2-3	CASSPGVAGPDTQYF	TGTGCCAGCTCACCCGGGGTAGCGGGCCCAGATACGCAGTATTTT
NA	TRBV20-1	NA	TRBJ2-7	CSALSGYEQYF	TGCAGTGCTCTGTCGGGGTACGAGCAGTACTTC
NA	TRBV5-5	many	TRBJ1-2	CASSLAASYGYTF	TGTGCCAGCAGCTTGGCAGCCTCCTATGGCTACACCTTC
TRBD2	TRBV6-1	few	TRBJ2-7	CASSEGLLVYEQYF	TGTGCCAGCAGTGAGGGACTACTGGTCTACGAGCAGTACTTC
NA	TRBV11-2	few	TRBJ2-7	CASSLVRDEQYF	TGTGCCAGCAGCTTAGTAAGGGACGAGCAGTACTTC
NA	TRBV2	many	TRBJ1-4	CASRQDPTNEKLFF	TGTGCCAGTAGACAGGATCCCACTAATGAAAAACTGTTTTTT
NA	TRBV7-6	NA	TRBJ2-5	CASSSRIVTGDNQETQYF	TGTGCCAGCAGCTCGAGAATTGTAACAGGCGACAACCAAGAGACCCAGTACTTC
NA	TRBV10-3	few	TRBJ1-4	CAISARGSGNEKLFF	TGTGCCATCAGTGCCAGGGGTTCTGGTAATGAAAAACTGTTTTTT
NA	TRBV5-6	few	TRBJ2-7	CASSLAQDNYEQYF	TGTGCCAGCAGCTTGGCGCAGGACAACTACGAGCAGTACTTC
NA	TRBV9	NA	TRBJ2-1	CASSVGSSSYNEQFF	TGTGCCAGCAGCGTAGGCAGTAGCTCCTACAATGAGCAGTTCTTC
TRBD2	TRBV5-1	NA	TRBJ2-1	CASSLEASGRADEQFF	TGCGCCAGCAGCTTGGAAGCTAGCGGGAGGGCCGATGAGCAGTTCTTC